The rows below give T cell receptor beta chains drawn from one sample of a study of Ad26.COV2.S vaccination and SARS-CoV-2 variants. This table comes from immunoSEQ multiplex PCR, and its TCRdb copy is limited to in-frame clones, with some not included. Of about 410,000 clones listed, approximately 90% are singletons. Sample: peripheral blood, taken in a trial of Ad26.COV2.S vaccine versus placebo. These receptors all come from a person aged 18-60 years who received the Ad26.COV2.S COVID-19 vaccine or a placebo. The CDR3 runs from the conserved cysteine through the conserved F or W. The order of the fields is V gene, clone size, J gene, CDR3 length, D gene, CDR3 DNA, CDR3 protein. D genes are given only for firm matches. Where a row states a size, it is once, few, many or the class of an expanded clone; other rows omit it.

>TRBV29-1|.|TRBJ2-3|11|.
TGCAGCGTTTCCTTTACAGATACGCAGTATTTT
CSVSFTDTQYF
>TRBV3-1/TRBV3-2|.|TRBJ2-5|13|.
TGTGCCAGCAGCCCTAACGGGCCAGGGACCCAGTACTTC
CASSPNGPGTQYF
>TRBV6-5|.|TRBJ1-1|14|TRBD1
TGTGCCAGCAGTCTCGACAGGGGGAGCACTGAAGCTTTCTTT
CASSLDRGSTEAFF
>TRBV4-1|.|TRBJ2-5|13|.
TGCGCCAGCAGCCCGTCCCGCGGGGAGACCCAGTACTTC
CASSPSRGETQYF
>TRBV5-1|.|TRBJ2-7|15|TRBD2
TGCGCCAGCAGCTTTAGCGGGGGGGCCAGCTACGAGCAGTACTTC
CASSFSGGASYEQYF
>TRBV4-1|.|TRBJ2-2|15|TRBD1
TGCGCCAGCAGCCAGAGACAGGGGTTTACGGGGGAGCTGTTTTTT
CASSQRQGFTGELFF
>TRBV10-2|.|TRBJ1-1|15|.
TGCGCCAGCAGTGCCAGTTTACAGGGTGGGACTGAAGCTTTCTTT
CASSASLQGGTEAFF
>TRBV6-5|.|TRBJ2-1|13|.
TGTGCCAGCAGAGCGGTCGTGGGGAATGAGCAGTTCTTC
CASRAVVGNEQFF
>TRBV5-4|.|TRBJ1-2|15|.
TGTGCCAGCAGCTTGGAAACAGGGAGGTTCTATGGCTACACCTTC
CASSLETGRFYGYTF
>TRBV7-2|.|TRBJ1-1|15|.
TGTGCCAGCAGCGGGGGGTGGGTGGTAGGCACTGAAGCTTTCTTT
CASSGGWVVGTEAFF
>TRBV29-1|.|TRBJ1-4|14|.
TGCAGCGTTGGAGAACAGGGTGAAGTCGAAAAACTGTTTTTT
CSVGEQGEVEKLFF
>TRBV19|.|TRBJ2-7|16|TRBD2
TGTGCCAGTAGTATGAGGTTAGCGGGGGGATACTACGAGCAGTACTTC
CASSMRLAGGYYEQYF
>TRBV14|.|TRBJ1-6|14|.
TGTGCCAGCAGCCAGTACTCTGGGGGTTCACCCCTCCACTTT
CASSQYSGGSPLHF
>TRBV6-5|.|TRBJ1-2|12|.
TGTGCCAGCAGTCCAGGGGTCCAAGGCTACACCTTC
CASSPGVQGYTF
>TRBV5-1|few|TRBJ1-3|15|.
TGCGCCAGCAGTCCCGGGACCAACTCTGGAAACACCATATATTTT
CASSPGTNSGNTIYF
>TRBV13|.|TRBJ1-1|14|.
TGTGCCAGCAGCTTAGAGTTCCCGAGGACTGAAGCTTTCTTT
CASSLEFPRTEAFF
>TRBV5-6|.|TRBJ2-3|15|TRBD2
TGTGCCAGCAGCTTGATAGGACTAGCCGGAGATACGCAGTATTTT
CASSLIGLAGDTQYF
>TRBV5-1|.|TRBJ2-3|18|.
TGCGCCAGCAGCTTGGGGAGGGGACGCCGAGAAGGCACAGATACGCAGTATTTT
CASSLGRGRREGTDTQYF
>TRBV15|.|TRBJ1-4|15|TRBD1
TGTGCCACCAGCCCCCGGGACAGGGGGAATGAAAAACTGTTTTTT
CATSPRDRGNEKLFF
>TRBV4-1|.|TRBJ1-5|17|.
TGCGCCAGCAGCCAAGGTCGGCCACCATATAGCAATCAGCCCCAGCATTTT
CASSQGRPPYSNQPQHF
>TRBV4-1|.|TRBJ2-1|17|.
TGCGCCAGCAGCCAAGATAGGAGGGGGGGCTCGTACGATGAGCAGTTCTTC
CASSQDRRGGSYDEQFF
>TRBV7-9|.|TRBJ2-7|18|TRBD2
TGTGCCAGCAGCTTAGTTGGTTTTATAAGCGGGGGGGCCTCCGAGCAGTACTTC
CASSLVGFISGGASEQYF
>TRBV11-2|.|TRBJ1-4|12|.
TGTGCCAGCAGCGCAGAGAATGAAAAACTGTTTTTT
CASSAENEKLFF
>TRBV7-9|many|TRBJ1-1|14|TRBD1
TGTGCCAGCAGAGGGGACAGCTCGAACACTGAAGCTTTCTTT
CASRGDSSNTEAFF
>TRBV4-3|.|TRBJ2-3|14|.
TGCGCCAGCAGCCAAGAACTAGTGGACGGTCAGAAGTATTTT
CASSQELVDGQKYF
>TRBV15|.|TRBJ2-3|14|TRBD1
TGTGCCGCAAGGACAGGGAGAAGCACAGATACGCAGTATTTT
CAARTGRSTDTQYF
>TRBV10-3|.|TRBJ1-2|13|.
TGTGCCATCAGTGATCTGGGGGGAAGGGGCTACACCTTC
CAISDLGGRGYTF
>TRBV5-4|.|TRBJ2-7|15|TRBD1
TGTGCCAGCAGCATCGCCGGGACAGGGTACTACGAGCAGTACTTC
CASSIAGTGYYEQYF
>TRBV6-2/TRBV6-3|few|TRBJ1-2|11|.
TGTGCCAGCAGTTACAGGGGTGGCTACACCTTC
CASSYRGGYTF
>TRBV7-9|.|TRBJ2-5|17|TRBD2
TGTGCCAGCAGCCCCCCTTTCGGGACTAGGGGGGGAGAGACCCAGTACTTC
CASSPPFGTRGGETQYF
>TRBV12-5|.|TRBJ1-1|17|.
TGTGCTAGTGGTTTGGTATTGCACCAAGACGCGAACACTGAAGCTTTCTTT
CASGLVLHQDANTEAFF
>TRBV7-9|.|TRBJ1-6|15|.
TGTGCCAGCAGCACCTCGCCCCGCACCGACTCACCCCTCCACTTT
CASSTSPRTDSPLHF
>TRBV30|.|TRBJ2-7|15|TRBD1
TGTGCCTGGAGTGTACGGGGGACAGGGGTCTACGAGCAGTACTTC
CAWSVRGTGVYEQYF
>TRBV19|.|TRBJ1-1|16|.
TGTGCCAGTAGTATCAGACGACAGCCAATGAGGACTGAAGCTTTCTTT
CASSIRRQPMRTEAFF
>TRBV6-5|.|TRBJ2-5|15|TRBD2
TGTGCCAGCACCCTCAATGGGAGGGTCCGGGAGACCCAGTACTTC
CASTLNGRVRETQYF
>TRBV6-6|.|TRBJ1-5|16|.
TGTGCCAGCAGTTACGGGGGCCAAAATAGCAATCAGCCCCAGCATTTT
CASSYGGQNSNQPQHF
>TRBV6-5|.|TRBJ1-6|15|TRBD1
TGTGCCAGCAGAACTGCAGGGGGCACTAATTCACCCCTCCACTTT
CASRTAGGTNSPLHF
>TRBV3-1/TRBV3-2|.|TRBJ1-5|16|TRBD1
TGTGCCAGCAGCCAAGGTTGGGACAGGGGTTCTCAGCCCCAGCATTTT
CASSQGWDRGSQPQHF
>TRBV7-6|few|TRBJ1-6|13|.
TGTGCCAGCAGCTTGGGGGAGGAGCCACCCCTCCACTTT
CASSLGEEPPLHF
>TRBV7-2|.|TRBJ1-1|12|.
TGTGCCAGCAGCCTGGACGTCACTGAAGCTTTCTTT
CASSLDVTEAFF
>TRBV6-5|.|TRBJ2-2|14|TRBD2
TGTGCCAGTAGCGGGGGGGCCGAAAACGGGGAGCTGTTTTTT
CASSGGAENGELFF
>TRBV5-4|.|TRBJ2-1|15|TRBD1
TGTGCCAGCAGGTCGGCGGGACAGGGGGTATCTGAGCAGTTCTTC
CASRSAGQGVSEQFF
>TRBV7-9|.|TRBJ1-2|12|.
TGTGCCAGCAGCAGGGGTGAGGGGGGCTACACCTTC
CASSRGEGGYTF
>TRBV2|.|TRBJ2-3|14|.
TGTGCCAGCACCAAGCGGACCAGCACAGATACGCAGTATTTT
CASTKRTSTDTQYF
>TRBV25-1|.|TRBJ2-7|14|TRBD1
TGTGCCAGCAGTGGAAGGACAGGGGCCCACGAGCAGTACTTC
CASSGRTGAHEQYF
>TRBV6-5|.|TRBJ1-6|15|.
TGTGCCAGCAGTTATCGGGGGGCGGACAATTCACCCCTCCACTTT
CASSYRGADNSPLHF
>TRBV2|.|TRBJ2-3|16|TRBD1
TGTGCCAGCAGAGCCTTGGACAGGGGCGTATCAGATACGCAGTATTTT
CASRALDRGVSDTQYF
>TRBV20-1|.|TRBJ2-5|12|.
TGCAGTGCTAGTCTGACGAAAGAGACCCAGTACTTC
CSASLTKETQYF
>TRBV5-1|once|TRBJ2-1|16|.
TGCGCCAGCAGCCCTCAACGGGGGCAGGACAACAATGAGCAGTTCTTC
CASSPQRGQDNNEQFF